The rows below give T cell receptor beta chains drawn from one sample of a study of shared clonotypes between healthy human individuals. Generated by immunoSEQ multiplex PCR, the TCRdb table keeps only in-frame clones and is missing some. The table has some 2,000,000 clones, approximately 94% seen once; the top ten hold around 0.13%. Material for sequencing was naive CD4+ T cells sorted from blood. These receptors all come from a man younger than 35 in good health. CDR3s include the opening cysteine and the closing phenylalanine or tryptophan. Fields, in order: D gene, V gene, J gene, CDR3 DNA, CDR3 protein. The D gene is left open where the match is weak.

D gene: -; V gene: TRBV19; J gene: TRBJ1-1; CDR3 DNA: TGTGCCAGTAGGGAGGGGATAAAACGCCGATCGAACACTGAAGCTTTCTTT; CDR3 protein: CASREGIKRRSNTEAFF
D gene: -; V gene: TRBV28; J gene: TRBJ1-4; CDR3 DNA: TGTGCCAGCAGTTTAGGGGGGAGGTCGGAAAAACTGTTTTTT; CDR3 protein: CASSLGGRSEKLFF
D gene: -; V gene: TRBV18; J gene: TRBJ1-4; CDR3 DNA: TGTGCCAGCTCACTGCTACAGGGTACAAATGAAAAACTGTTTTTT; CDR3 protein: CASSLLQGTNEKLFF
D gene: -; V gene: TRBV18; J gene: TRBJ2-6; CDR3 DNA: TGTGCCAGCTCACCACTGAACTCAGGGCCCCCTGGGGCCAACGTCCTGACTTTC; CDR3 protein: CASSPLNSGPPGANVLTF
D gene: -; V gene: TRBV10-3; J gene: TRBJ2-5; CDR3 DNA: TGTGCCATCAGTGAGTCGGGGGGTATGGGAGAGACCCAGTACTTC; CDR3 protein: CAISESGGMGETQYF
D gene: TRBD2; V gene: TRBV7-2; J gene: TRBJ2-7; CDR3 DNA: TGTGCCAGCAGCACCCGGACTAGCGGGATCTCCTACGAGCAGTACTTC; CDR3 protein: CASSTRTSGISYEQYF
D gene: TRBD1; V gene: TRBV27; J gene: TRBJ1-1; CDR3 DNA: TGTGCCAGCAGTTCCCCGACAGGGATGGCTGAAGCTTTCTTT; CDR3 protein: CASSSPTGMAEAFF
D gene: TRBD2; V gene: TRBV29-1; J gene: TRBJ2-2; CDR3 DNA: TGCAGCGTTACTAGCGCCGGGGAGCTGTTTTTT; CDR3 protein: CSVTSAGELFF
D gene: -; V gene: TRBV29-1; J gene: TRBJ2-7; CDR3 DNA: TGCAGCGTTGGGCAGGCCGGTAAGGCGGGGCTTACCTACGAGCAGTACTTC; CDR3 protein: CSVGQAGKAGLTYEQYF
D gene: TRBD2; V gene: TRBV18; J gene: TRBJ2-3; CDR3 DNA: TGTGCCAGCTCACGAACGCCGAGCGTAGCGGGAGTTGGTGGCACAGATACGCAGTATTTT; CDR3 protein: CASSRTPSVAGVGGTDTQYF
D gene: TRBD1; V gene: TRBV9; J gene: TRBJ1-2; CDR3 DNA: TGTGCCAGCAGCGCGACACAGGGGGCTCTTTCTGGCTACACCTTC; CDR3 protein: CASSATQGALSGYTF
D gene: TRBD1; V gene: TRBV28; J gene: TRBJ1-5; CDR3 DNA: TGTGCCAGCAGTTTATACAGGGGTGATCAGCCCCAGCATTTT; CDR3 protein: CASSLYRGDQPQHF
D gene: TRBD2; V gene: TRBV4-1; J gene: TRBJ2-7; CDR3 DNA: TGCGCCAGCAGCCAAGATTTAAGGGCTAGCGGGAGAATCTACGAGCAGTACTTC; CDR3 protein: CASSQDLRASGRIYEQYF
D gene: TRBD1; V gene: TRBV5-1; J gene: TRBJ2-1; CDR3 DNA: TGCGCCAGCAGCTTGGGGACAGGGGCGTACAATGAGCAGTTCTTC; CDR3 protein: CASSLGTGAYNEQFF
D gene: TRBD2; V gene: TRBV4-2; J gene: TRBJ2-7; CDR3 DNA: TGTGCCAGCAGCCACCGGACTAGCGGGGGGGACGAGCAGTACTTC; CDR3 protein: CASSHRTSGGDEQYF